At least ten counts were recorded for the clone carrying this T cell receptor (beta chain). This CDR3 comprises 12 residues. V was trimmed by 1 base and J by 4 bases, leaving 5 bases between them. Germline-derived CDR1 and CDR2 are SEHNR and FQNEAQ (reference sequence). This entry comes from a study of molecular identifiers for immune sequencing clone quantification. TCRdb fed the PCR reads into MiXCR, producing one record per CDR3 protein. The profile shows over 60,000 distinct CDR3 sequences, approximately 18% of them singletons. Sorting recovered naive CD8 T cells on a CD8+CD4-CCR7+CD45RA+ profile.

This receptor was taken from a human donor in good health. Some libraries in this study had Jurkat cell RNA spiked in. Material for sequencing was naive CD8+ T cells from blood, with Jurkat cell RNA spiked in. Indicated subset: FACS-sorted CD8+CD4-CCR7+CD45RA+ naive T cells. The chain has TRBV7-9 and TRBJ2-7; D call uncertain. The CDR3 sequence is CASSLVLYEQYF. Written as DNA, the CDR3 is TGTGCCAGCAGCTTAGTCTTATACGAGCAGTACTTC.